The 5 T cell receptor beta chains given below trace back to one sample, sequenced in a study of T cells in Graves' hyperthyroidism and ophthalmopathy. There were TCR beta CDR3 regions amplified from RNA transcripts. The TCR CDR3 was amplified in a first-round RT-PCR using the HTBI primer set. TCRdb re-analysed the multiplex PCR reads in MiXCR, keeping a single row per CDR3 protein. The data contain nearly 600,000 distinct CDR3 sequences, more than 13% of them seen just once; the ten biggest clones take up around 7%. Sequencing input: blood. These receptors came from a woman aged 18-29 years with Graves' ophthalmopathy.

This clonotype was counted only a few times. The V gene is TRBV18, the J gene TRBJ2-3; D perhaps matches TRBD1 (6 bases). This CDR3 comprises 17 residues. Germline V gene sequence: CDR1 KGHSH, CDR2 LQKENI. V was clipped by 2 bases and J by 2 bases, with 17 bases between them. CDR3 DNA: TGTGCCAGCTCACCAGTTTATCGGCCAGGGGTCACAGATACGCAGTATTTT. Protein: CASSPVYRPGVTDTQYF.

The chain recombines TRBV29-1 with TRBJ2-5; 9 bases are shared with TRBD2. V dropped 3 bases and J dropped 5; count of bases not matched to a gene: 13. The germline gives CDR1 SQVTM, CDR2 ANQGSEA. The CDR3 is 16 residues long. The CDR3 here is CSVEGTSRSPRETQYF. The CDR3 DNA sequence: TGCAGCGTTGAGGGGACTAGCAGGAGCCCCCGGGAGACCCAGTACTTC.

This clonotype has a count of ten or more. The chain combines TRBV5-1 with TRBJ2-1; D is ambiguous. Germline-derived CDR1 and CDR2 are SGHRS and YFSETQ. The V and J ends lost 1 base and 4 bases respectively, with 6 bases between them. CDR3 length equals 13 residues. The CDR3 DNA reads as TGCGCCAGCAGCTTGAGACTTTACAATGAGCAGTTCTTC. Translated, it gives CASSLRLYNEQFF.

The rearrangement uses TRBV4-1 and TRBJ1-6, with 9 nucleotides matching TRBD1. The CDR3 spans 14 residues. V lost 5 bases, J lost 8 bases, and 4 bases stayed unmatched. The germline gives CDR1 MGHRA, CDR2 YSYEKL. CDR3 DNA sequence: TGCGCCAGCAGCGGACAGGGGCTCCATTCACCCCTCCACTTT. Its translation: CASSGQGLHSPLHF.

There are many counts of this clonotype. The chain couples TRBV11-1 to TRBJ1-1; no clear D. CDR3 length equals 18 residues. Germline V CDR1 and CDR2: SGHAT, FQDESV (reference sequence). V was shortened by 3 bases and J by 3 bases, with 23 bases between the two germline ends. CDR3 sequence: CASSLGFGVSTGYTEAFF. CDR3 DNA sequence: TGTGCCAGCAGCTTGGGTTTTGGGGTGTCGACCGGCTACACTGAAGCTTTCTTT. The variable domain in full, completed from reference TRBV11-1 and TRBJ1-1, reads EAEVAQSPRYKITEKSQAVAFWCDPISGHATLYWYRQILGQGPELLVQFQDESVVDDSQLPKDRFSAERLKGVDSTLKIQPAELGDSAMYLCASSLGFGVSTGYTEAFFGQGTRLTVV.